These T cell receptor beta chains were read from a single sample in a study of OX40 agonist ivuxolimab in advanced cancers. TCRdb's copy holds only in-frame clones and misses some; the assay was immunoSEQ multiplex PCR. The sample includes about 100,000 clones, 84% of them seen just once. This specimen was CD4+ or CD8+ T cells sorted from blood, taken in a trial of the OX40 agonist ivuxolimab. The receptors originated from an adult with an advanced solid tumor such as melanoma, head and neck, liver or kidney cancer. CDR3s include the opening cysteine and the closing phenylalanine or tryptophan. Each record gives: clone size, V gene, J gene, D gene, CDR3 protein, CDR3 DNA. The D gene is left open where the match is weak. Clone size is stated in some rows and not others, as once, few, many or a class when expanded.

size: NA
V: TRBV4-1
J: TRBJ1-2
D: NA
CDR3: CASSPHGSGITNYGYTF
DNA: TGCGCCAGCAGCCCACACGGGTCCGGAATCACTAACTATGGCTACACCTTC

size: NA
V: TRBV30
J: TRBJ1-4
D: NA
CDR3: CAWSRGLISTNEKLFF
DNA: TGTGCCTGGAGCAGGGGCCTCATTTCAACTAATGAAAAACTGTTTTTT

size: NA
V: TRBV15
J: TRBJ1-5
D: NA
CDR3: CAPLGFHGSNQPQHF
DNA: TGTGCCCCCCTGGGGTTCCATGGAAGCAATCAGCCCCAGCATTTT

size: NA
V: TRBV2
J: TRBJ1-1
D: NA
CDR3: CASRLLGLNTEAFF
DNA: TGTGCCAGCAGACTACTGGGATTGAACACTGAAGCTTTCTTT

size: NA
V: TRBV7-9
J: TRBJ2-1
D: NA
CDR3: CASSSWGRPEQFF
DNA: TGTGCCAGCAGTTCCTGGGGGCGCCCCGAGCAGTTCTTC

size: NA
V: TRBV11-3
J: TRBJ2-1
D: TRBD2
CDR3: CASRASGVDEQFF
DNA: TGTGCCAGCAGAGCTAGCGGGGTGGATGAGCAGTTCTTC

size: NA
V: TRBV6-5
J: TRBJ2-3
D: NA
CDR3: CASKEKGDTQYF
DNA: TGTGCCAGCAAGGAGAAAGGGGATACGCAGTATTTT

size: few
V: TRBV19
J: TRBJ1-5
D: NA
CDR3: CASSGVIQDAGQPQHF
DNA: TGTGCCAGTAGTGGGGTCATACAGGACGCCGGGCAGCCCCAGCATTTT

size: NA
V: TRBV20-1
J: TRBJ2-5
D: NA
CDR3: CSASTGETQYF
DNA: TGCAGTGCTAGTACCGGAGAGACCCAGTACTTC

size: NA
V: TRBV6-1
J: TRBJ1-5
D: TRBD1
CDR3: CASSGGTGLGNQPQHF
DNA: TGTGCCAGCAGTGGGGGGACAGGTTTAGGTAATCAGCCCCAGCATTTT

size: few
V: TRBV2
J: TRBJ1-5
D: NA
CDR3: CASRYQGRGGNQPQHF
DNA: TGTGCCAGCAGGTACCAGGGGAGAGGAGGCAATCAGCCCCAGCATTTT

size: few
V: TRBV29-1
J: TRBJ2-3
D: TRBD2
CDR3: CSAFGTRATDTQYF
DNA: TGCAGCGCCTTCGGGACTAGAGCCACAGATACGCAGTATTTT

size: NA
V: TRBV7-2
J: TRBJ1-6
D: NA
CDR3: CASSLDSTTGSPLHF
DNA: TGTGCCAGCAGCCTGGACTCCACAACGGGGTCACCCCTCCACTTT

size: many
V: TRBV6-5
J: TRBJ2-2
D: NA
CDR3: CASRRLANTGELFF
DNA: TGTGCCAGCAGACGACTAGCGAACACCGGGGAGCTGTTTTTT

size: NA
V: TRBV7-9
J: TRBJ1-3
D: NA
CDR3: CASSLRSAGAFSGNTIYF
DNA: TGTGCCAGCAGCTTACGGTCGGCAGGTGCGTTCTCTGGAAACACCATATATTTT

size: once
V: TRBV19
J: TRBJ1-2
D: NA
CDR3: CASSIRGNYGYTF
DNA: TGTGCCAGTAGTATTCGTGGTAACTATGGCTACACCTTC

size: NA
V: TRBV9
J: TRBJ1-3
D: NA
CDR3: CASSATQGGGNTIYF
DNA: TGTGCCAGCAGCGCGACCCAGGGAGGTGGAAACACCATATATTTT

size: NA
V: TRBV20-1
J: TRBJ2-3
D: NA
CDR3: CSAHTDTQYF
DNA: TGCAGTGCCCATACAGATACGCAGTATTTT

size: NA
V: TRBV10-3
J: TRBJ2-7
D: NA
CDR3: CAISESGGEQYF
DNA: TGTGCCATCAGTGAGTCAGGGGGCGAGCAGTACTTC

size: NA
V: TRBV15
J: TRBJ2-7
D: TRBD1
CDR3: CATSIRQGYEQYF
DNA: TGTGCCACCAGCATAAGACAGGGCTACGAGCAGTACTTC

size: NA
V: TRBV7-9
J: TRBJ2-7
D: NA
CDR3: CASSLRRAPYEQYF
DNA: TGTGCCAGCAGCTTACGGCGGGCGCCCTACGAGCAGTACTTC

size: NA
V: TRBV2
J: TRBJ1-2
D: TRBD1
CDR3: CASINGTVNYGYTF
DNA: TGTGCCAGCATTAATGGGACAGTTAACTATGGCTACACCTTC

size: NA
V: TRBV6-4
J: TRBJ2-3
D: TRBD1
CDR3: CASSDHGQGGDTQYF
DNA: TGTGCCAGCAGTGACCACGGACAGGGCGGGGATACGCAGTATTTT

size: NA
V: TRBV18
J: TRBJ2-7
D: NA
CDR3: CASSPPYSYEQYF
DNA: TGTGCCAGCTCACCACCTTATTCCTACGAGCAGTACTTC

size: NA
V: TRBV5-4
J: TRBJ2-3
D: TRBD2
CDR3: CASSLGTSGRKDTQYF
DNA: TGTGCCAGCAGCTTGGGGACTAGCGGGAGGAAGGATACGCAGTATTTT

size: NA
V: TRBV10-3
J: TRBJ1-1
D: TRBD1
CDR3: CAISGTGGNTEAFF
DNA: TGTGCCATCAGTGGGACAGGGGGGAACACTGAAGCTTTCTTT

size: NA
V: TRBV14
J: TRBJ1-1
D: TRBD1
CDR3: CASSPDREDTEAFF
DNA: TGTGCCAGCAGCCCAGACAGGGAAGACACTGAAGCTTTCTTT

size: once
V: TRBV10-3
J: TRBJ2-1
D: TRBD1
CDR3: CAMRAQGDSYNEQFF
DNA: TGTGCCATGCGGGCGCAGGGGGACTCCTACAATGAGCAGTTCTTC

size: NA
V: TRBV4-2
J: TRBJ2-5
D: TRBD2
CDR3: CASSQAEGTSGSQETQYF
DNA: TGTGCCAGCAGCCAAGCTGAAGGGACTAGCGGTTCACAAGAGACCCAGTACTTC